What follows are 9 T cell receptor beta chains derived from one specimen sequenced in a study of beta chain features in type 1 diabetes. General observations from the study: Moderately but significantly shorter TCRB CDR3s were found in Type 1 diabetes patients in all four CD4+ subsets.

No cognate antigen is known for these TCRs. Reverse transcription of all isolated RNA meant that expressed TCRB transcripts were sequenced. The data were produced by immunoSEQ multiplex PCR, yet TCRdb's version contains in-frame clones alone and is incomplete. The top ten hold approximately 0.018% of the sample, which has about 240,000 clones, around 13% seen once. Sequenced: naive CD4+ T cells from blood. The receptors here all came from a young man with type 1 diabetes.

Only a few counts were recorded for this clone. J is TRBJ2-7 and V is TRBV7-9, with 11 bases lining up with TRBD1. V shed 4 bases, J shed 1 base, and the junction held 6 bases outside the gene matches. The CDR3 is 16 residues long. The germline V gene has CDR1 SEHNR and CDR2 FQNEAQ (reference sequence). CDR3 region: CASSSGQGAASYEQYF. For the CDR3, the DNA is TGTGCCAGCAGCTCAGGACAGGGGGCTGCATCCTACGAGCAGTACTTC.

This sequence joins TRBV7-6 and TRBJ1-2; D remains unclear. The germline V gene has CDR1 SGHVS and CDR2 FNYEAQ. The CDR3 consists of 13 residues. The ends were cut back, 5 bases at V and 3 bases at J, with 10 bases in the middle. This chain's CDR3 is CASSPRADYGYTF. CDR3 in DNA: TGTGCCAGCAGCCCCCGTGCGGACTATGGCTACACCTTC. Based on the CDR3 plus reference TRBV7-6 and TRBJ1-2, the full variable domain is GAGVSQSPRYKVTKRGQDVALRCDPISGHVSLYWYRQALGQGPEFLTYFNYEAQQDKSGLPNDRFSAERPEGSISTLTIQRTEQRDSAMYRCASSPRADYGYTFGSGTRLTVV.

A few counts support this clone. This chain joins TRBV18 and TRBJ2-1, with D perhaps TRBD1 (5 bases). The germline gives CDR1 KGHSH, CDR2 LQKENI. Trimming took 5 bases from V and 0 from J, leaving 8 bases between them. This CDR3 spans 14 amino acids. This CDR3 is CASSVDSSYNEQFF. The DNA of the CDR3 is TGTGCCAGCTCAGTTGACAGCTCCTACAATGAGCAGTTCTTC.

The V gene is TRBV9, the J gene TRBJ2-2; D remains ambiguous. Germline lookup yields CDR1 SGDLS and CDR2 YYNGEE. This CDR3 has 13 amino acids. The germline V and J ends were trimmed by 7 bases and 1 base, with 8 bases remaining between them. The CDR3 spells CASSERNTGELFF. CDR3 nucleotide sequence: TGTGCCAGCTCGGAGCGGAACACCGGGGAGCTGTTTTTT.

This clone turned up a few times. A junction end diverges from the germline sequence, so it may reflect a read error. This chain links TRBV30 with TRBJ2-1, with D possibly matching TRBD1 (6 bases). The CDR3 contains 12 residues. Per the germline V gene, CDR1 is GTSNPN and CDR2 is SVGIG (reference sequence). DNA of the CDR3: TGTGCCTGGAGTGGGGGGCGGAATGGGCAGTTCTTC. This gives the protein CAWSGGRNGQFF.

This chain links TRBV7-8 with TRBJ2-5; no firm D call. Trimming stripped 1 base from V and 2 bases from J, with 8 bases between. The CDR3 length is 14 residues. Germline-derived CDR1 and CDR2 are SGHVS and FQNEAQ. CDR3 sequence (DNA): TGTGCCAGCAGCTTAGGAGCCTTGCAAGAGACCCAGTACTTC. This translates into CASSLGALQETQYF.

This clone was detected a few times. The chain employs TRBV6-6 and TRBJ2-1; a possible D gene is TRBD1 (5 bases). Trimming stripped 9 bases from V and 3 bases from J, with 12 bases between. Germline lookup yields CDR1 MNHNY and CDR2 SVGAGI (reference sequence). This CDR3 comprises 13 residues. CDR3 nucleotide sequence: TGTGCCAGTACGACAGAAGGCTACAATGAGCAGTTCTTC. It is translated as CASTTEGYNEQFF.

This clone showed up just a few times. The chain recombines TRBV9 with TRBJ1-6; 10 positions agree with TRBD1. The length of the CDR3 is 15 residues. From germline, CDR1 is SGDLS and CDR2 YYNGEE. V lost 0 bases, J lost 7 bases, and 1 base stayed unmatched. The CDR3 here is CASSVEGQGNSPLHF. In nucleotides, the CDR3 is TGTGCCAGCAGCGTAGAGGGACAGGGGAATTCACCCCTCCACTTT.

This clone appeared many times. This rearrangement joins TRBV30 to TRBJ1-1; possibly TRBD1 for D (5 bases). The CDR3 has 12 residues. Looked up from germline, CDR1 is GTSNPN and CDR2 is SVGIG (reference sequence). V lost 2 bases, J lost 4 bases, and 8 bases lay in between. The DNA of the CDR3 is TGTGCCTGGAGTCCAGGGATCACTGAAGCTTTCTTT. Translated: CAWSPGITEAFF.